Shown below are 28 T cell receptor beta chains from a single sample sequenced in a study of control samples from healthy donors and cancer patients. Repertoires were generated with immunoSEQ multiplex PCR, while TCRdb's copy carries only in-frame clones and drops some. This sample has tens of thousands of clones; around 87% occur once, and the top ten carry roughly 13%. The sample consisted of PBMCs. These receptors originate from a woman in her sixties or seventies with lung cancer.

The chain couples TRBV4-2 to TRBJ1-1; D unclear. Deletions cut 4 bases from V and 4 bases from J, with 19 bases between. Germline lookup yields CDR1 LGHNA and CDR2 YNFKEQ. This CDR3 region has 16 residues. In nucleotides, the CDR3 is TGTGCCAGCAGCCCGGCTGATGGCGGGCTTGGCACTGAAGCTTTCTTT. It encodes CASSPADGGLGTEAFF.

CDR3 bases: TGCGCCAGCAGTCTGGGAAACACCTTGGCTGAAGCTTTCTTT. Translating gives CASSLGNTLAEAFF. The chain couples TRBV23-1 to TRBJ1-1; D not certain. TRBV23-1 is annotated as an ORF whose role is uncertain. The CDR3 contains 14 residues. Trimming pared 4 bases from V and 6 bases from J, leaving 15 bases between.

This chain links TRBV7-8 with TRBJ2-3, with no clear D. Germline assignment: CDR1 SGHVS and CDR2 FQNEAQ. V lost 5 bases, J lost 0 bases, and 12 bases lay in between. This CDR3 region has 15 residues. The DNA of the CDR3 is TGTGCCAGCAGCCCCCGGTTTCATAGCACAGATACGCAGTATTTT. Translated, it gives CASSPRFHSTDTQYF.

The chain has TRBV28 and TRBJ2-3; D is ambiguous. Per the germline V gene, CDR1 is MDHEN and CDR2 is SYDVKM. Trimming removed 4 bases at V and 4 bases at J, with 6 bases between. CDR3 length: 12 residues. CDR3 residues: CASSSRSDTQYF. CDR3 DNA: TGTGCCAGCAGTTCCAGGTCAGATACGCAGTATTTT.

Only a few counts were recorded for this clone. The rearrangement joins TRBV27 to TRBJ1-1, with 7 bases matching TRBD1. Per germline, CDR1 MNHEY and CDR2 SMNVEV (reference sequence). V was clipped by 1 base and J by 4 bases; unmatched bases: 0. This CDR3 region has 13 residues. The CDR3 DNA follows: TGTGCCAGCAGTTTATACAGGGGCACTGAAGCTTTCTTT. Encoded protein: CASSLYRGTEAFF.

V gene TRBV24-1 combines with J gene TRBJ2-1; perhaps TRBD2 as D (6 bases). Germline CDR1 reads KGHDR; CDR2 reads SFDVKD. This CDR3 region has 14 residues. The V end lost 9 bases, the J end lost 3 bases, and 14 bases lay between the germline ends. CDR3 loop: CATGRGRVYNEQFF. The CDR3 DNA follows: TGTGCCACCGGGCGGGGCAGAGTCTACAATGAGCAGTTCTTC.

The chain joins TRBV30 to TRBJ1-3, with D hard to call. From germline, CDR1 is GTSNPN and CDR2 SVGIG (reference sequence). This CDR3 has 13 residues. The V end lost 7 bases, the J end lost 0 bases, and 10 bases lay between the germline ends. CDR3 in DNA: TGTGCCTTCGGACCGAGCTCTGGAAACACCATATATTTT. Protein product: CAFGPSSGNTIYF. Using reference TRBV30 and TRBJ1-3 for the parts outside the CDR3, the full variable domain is SQTIHQWPATLVQPVGSPLSLECTVEGTSNPNLYWYRQAAGRGLQLLFYSVGIGQISSEVPQNLSASRPQDRQFILSSKKLLLSDSGFYLCAFGPSSGNTIYFGEGSWLTVV.

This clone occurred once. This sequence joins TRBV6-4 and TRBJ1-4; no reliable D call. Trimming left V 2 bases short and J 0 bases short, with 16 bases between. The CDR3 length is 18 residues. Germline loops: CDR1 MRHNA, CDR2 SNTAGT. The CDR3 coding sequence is TGTGCCAGCAGTGACGACGGGCCAGAGAGCCCAACTAATGAAAAACTGTTTTTT. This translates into CASSDDGPESPTNEKLFF.

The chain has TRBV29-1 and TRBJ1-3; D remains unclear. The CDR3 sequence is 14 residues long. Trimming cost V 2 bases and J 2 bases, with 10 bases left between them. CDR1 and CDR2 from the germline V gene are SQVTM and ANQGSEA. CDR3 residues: CSVEKGGTGNTIYF. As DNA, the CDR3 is TGCAGCGTTGAAAAGGGTGGGACTGGAAACACCATATATTTT.

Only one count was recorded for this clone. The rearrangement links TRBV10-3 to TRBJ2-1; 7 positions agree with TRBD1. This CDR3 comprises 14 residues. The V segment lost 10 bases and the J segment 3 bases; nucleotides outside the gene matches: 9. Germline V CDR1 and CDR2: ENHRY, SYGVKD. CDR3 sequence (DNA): TGTGCCACCCTCGGACAGGAGGACTACAATGAGCAGTTCTTC. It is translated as CATLGQEDYNEQFF.

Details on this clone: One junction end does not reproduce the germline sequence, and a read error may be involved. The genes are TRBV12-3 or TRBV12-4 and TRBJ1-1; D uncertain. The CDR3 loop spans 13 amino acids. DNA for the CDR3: TGTGCCAGCAGTAGAAGTGACAACACCGAAGCTTTCTTT. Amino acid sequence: CASSRSDNTEAFF.

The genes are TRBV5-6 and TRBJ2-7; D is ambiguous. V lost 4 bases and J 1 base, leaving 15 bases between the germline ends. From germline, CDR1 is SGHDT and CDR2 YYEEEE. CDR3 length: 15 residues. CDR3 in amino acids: CASSTDTPLSYEQYF. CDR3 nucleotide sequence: TGTGCCAGCAGCACCGACACACCCTTGTCCTACGAGCAGTACTTC.

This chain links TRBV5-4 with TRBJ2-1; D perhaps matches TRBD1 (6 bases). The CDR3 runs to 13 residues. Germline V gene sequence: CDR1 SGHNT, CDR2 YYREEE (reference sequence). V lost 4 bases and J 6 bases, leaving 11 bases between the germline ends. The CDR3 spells CASSHQGGNEQFF. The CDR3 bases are TGTGCCAGCAGCCACCAAGGGGGCAATGAGCAGTTCTTC.

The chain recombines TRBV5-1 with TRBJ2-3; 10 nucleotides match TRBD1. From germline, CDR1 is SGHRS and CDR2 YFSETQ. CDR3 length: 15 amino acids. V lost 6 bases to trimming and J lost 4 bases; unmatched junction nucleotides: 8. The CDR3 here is CASKTGTGDPDTQYF. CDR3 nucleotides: TGCGCCAGCAAAACCGGGACAGGGGATCCAGATACGCAGTATTTT. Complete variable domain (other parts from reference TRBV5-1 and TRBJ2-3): KAGVTQTPRYLIKTRGQQVTLSCSPISGHRSVSWYQQTPGQGLQFLFEYFSETQRNKGNFPGRFSGRQFSNSRSEMNVSTLELGDSALYLCASKTGTGDPDTQYFGPGTRLTVL.

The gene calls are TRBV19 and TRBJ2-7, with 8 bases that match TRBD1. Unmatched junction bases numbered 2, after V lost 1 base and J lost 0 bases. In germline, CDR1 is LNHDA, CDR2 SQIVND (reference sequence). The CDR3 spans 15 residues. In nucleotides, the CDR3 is TGTGCCAGTAGTATAGGAGGGACAGGCTCCTACGAGCAGTACTTC. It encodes CASSIGGTGSYEQYF. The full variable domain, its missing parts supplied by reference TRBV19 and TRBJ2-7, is DGGITQSPKYLFRKEGQNVTLSCEQNLNHDAMYWYRQDPGQGLRLIYYSQIVNDFQKGDIAEGYSVSREKKESFPLTVTSAQKNPTAFYLCASSIGGTGSYEQYFGPGTRLTVT.

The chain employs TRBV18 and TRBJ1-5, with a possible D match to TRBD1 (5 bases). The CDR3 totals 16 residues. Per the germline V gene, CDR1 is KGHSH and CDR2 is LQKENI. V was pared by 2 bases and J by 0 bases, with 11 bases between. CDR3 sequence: CASSPTGTISNQPQHF. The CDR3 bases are TGTGCCAGCTCACCAACCGGGACGATTAGCAATCAGCCCCAGCATTTT. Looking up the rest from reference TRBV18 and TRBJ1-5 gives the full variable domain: NAGVMQNPRHLVRRRGQEARLRCSPMKGHSHVYWYRQLPEEGLKFMVYLQKENIIDESGMPKERFSAEFPKEGPSILRIQQVVRGDSAAYFCASSPTGTISNQPQHFGDGTRLSIL.

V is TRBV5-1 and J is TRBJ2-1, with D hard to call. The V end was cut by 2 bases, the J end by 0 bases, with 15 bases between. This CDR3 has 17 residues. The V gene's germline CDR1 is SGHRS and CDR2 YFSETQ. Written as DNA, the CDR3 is TGCGCCAGCAGCTTACCGGCTCTCTCGTCCTCCTACAATGAGCAGTTCTTC. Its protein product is CASSLPALSSSYNEQFF.

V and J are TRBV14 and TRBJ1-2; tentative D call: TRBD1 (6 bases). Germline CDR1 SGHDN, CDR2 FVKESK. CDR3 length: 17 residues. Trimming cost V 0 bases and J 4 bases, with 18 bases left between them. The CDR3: CASSQDPGTTRGYGYTF. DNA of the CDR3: TGTGCCAGCAGCCAAGATCCCGGGACAACGAGGGGCTATGGCTACACCTTC. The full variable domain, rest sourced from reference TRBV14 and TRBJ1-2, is EAGVTQFPSHSVIEKGQTVTLRCDPISGHDNLYWYRRVMGKEIKFLLHFVKESKQDESGMPNNRFLAERTGGTYSTLKVQPAELEDSGVYFCASSQDPGTTRGYGYTFGSGTRLTVV.

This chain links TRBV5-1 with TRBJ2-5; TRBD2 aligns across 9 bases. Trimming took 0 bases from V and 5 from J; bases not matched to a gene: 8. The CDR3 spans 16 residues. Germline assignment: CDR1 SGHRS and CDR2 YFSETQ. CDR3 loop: CASSLAAGGPWETQYF. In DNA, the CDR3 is TGCGCCAGCAGCTTGGCGGCGGGAGGGCCTTGGGAGACCCAGTACTTC.

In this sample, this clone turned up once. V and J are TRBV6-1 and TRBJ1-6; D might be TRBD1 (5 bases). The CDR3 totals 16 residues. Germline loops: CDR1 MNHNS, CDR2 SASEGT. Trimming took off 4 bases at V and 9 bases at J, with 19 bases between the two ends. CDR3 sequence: CASSVVSGLGPSPLHF. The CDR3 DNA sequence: TGTGCCAGCAGTGTGGTTTCAGGGCTCGGTCCTTCACCCCTCCACTTT.

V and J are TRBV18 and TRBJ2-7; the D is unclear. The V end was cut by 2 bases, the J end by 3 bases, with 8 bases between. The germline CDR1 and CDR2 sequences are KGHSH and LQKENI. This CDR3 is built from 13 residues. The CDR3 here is CASSPGVFYEQYF. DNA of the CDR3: TGTGCCAGCTCACCAGGGGTGTTCTACGAGCAGTACTTC. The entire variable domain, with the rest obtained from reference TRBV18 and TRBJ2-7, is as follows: NAGVMQNPRHLVRRRGQEARLRCSPMKGHSHVYWYRQLPEEGLKFMVYLQKENIIDESGMPKERFSAEFPKEGPSILRIQQVVRGDSAAYFCASSPGVFYEQYFGPGTRLTVT.

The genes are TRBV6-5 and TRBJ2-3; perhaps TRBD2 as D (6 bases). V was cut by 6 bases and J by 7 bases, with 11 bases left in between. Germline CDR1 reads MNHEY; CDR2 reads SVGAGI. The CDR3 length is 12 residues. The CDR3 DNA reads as TGTGCCAGCAGCCCCGGGAGAAATACGCAGTATTTT. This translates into CASSPGRNTQYF.

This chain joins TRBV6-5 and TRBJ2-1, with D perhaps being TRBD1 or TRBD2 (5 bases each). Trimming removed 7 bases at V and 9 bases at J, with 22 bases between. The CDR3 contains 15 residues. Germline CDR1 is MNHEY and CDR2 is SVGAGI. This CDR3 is CASIALGTQAPEQFF. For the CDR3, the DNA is TGTGCCAGCATAGCCCTAGGGACCCAGGCCCCTGAGCAGTTCTTC.

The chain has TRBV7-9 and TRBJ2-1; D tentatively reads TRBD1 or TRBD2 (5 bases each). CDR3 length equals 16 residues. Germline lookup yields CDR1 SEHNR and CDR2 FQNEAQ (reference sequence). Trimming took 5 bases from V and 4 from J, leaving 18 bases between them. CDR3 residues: CASSRETGTPYNEQFF. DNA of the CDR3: TGTGCCAGCAGCCGAGAAACTGGGACCCCTTACAATGAGCAGTTCTTC. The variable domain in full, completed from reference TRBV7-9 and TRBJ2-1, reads DTGVSQNPRHKITKRGQNVTFRCDPISEHNRLYWYRQTLGQGPEFLTYFQNEAQLEKSRLLSDRFSAERPKGSFSTLEIQRTEQGDSAMYLCASSRETGTPYNEQFFGPGTRLTVL.

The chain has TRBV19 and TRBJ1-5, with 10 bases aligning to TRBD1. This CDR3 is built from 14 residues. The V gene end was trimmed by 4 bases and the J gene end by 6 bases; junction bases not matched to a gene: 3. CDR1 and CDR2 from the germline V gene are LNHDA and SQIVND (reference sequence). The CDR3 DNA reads TGTGCCAGTAGTAGCCGGACAGGGGGTCAGCCCCAGCATTTT. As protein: CASSSRTGGQPQHF.

CDR3 bases: TGTGCCAGCAGTTTTGGGACTAGCGGGGATTACAATGAGCAGTTCTTC. Translating gives CASSFGTSGDYNEQFF. The chain employs TRBV5-4 and TRBJ2-1; the match to TRBD2 covers 13 bases. Germline V lookup: CDR1 SGHNT, CDR2 YYREEE (reference sequence). J lost 4 bases, V lost 5 bases, and 6 bases had no gene match. The CDR3 sequence is 16 residues long.

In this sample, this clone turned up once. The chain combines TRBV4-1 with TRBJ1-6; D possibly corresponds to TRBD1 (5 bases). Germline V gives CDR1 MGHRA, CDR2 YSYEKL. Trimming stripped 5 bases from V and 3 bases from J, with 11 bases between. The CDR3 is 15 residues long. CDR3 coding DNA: TGCGCCAGCAGCGAACAGGCAATCTATAATTCACCCCTCCACTTT. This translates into CASSEQAIYNSPLHF.

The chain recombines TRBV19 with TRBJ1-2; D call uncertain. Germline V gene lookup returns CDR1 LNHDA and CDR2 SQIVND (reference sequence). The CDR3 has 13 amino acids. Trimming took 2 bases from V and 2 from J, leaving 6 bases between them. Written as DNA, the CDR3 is TGTGCCAGTAGTATAACTCAGAACTATGGCTACACCTTC. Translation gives CASSITQNYGYTF.